Shown below are 22 T cell receptor beta chains from a single sample sequenced in a study of T cells in Graves' hyperthyroidism and ophthalmopathy. Amplification yielded TCR beta CDR3 regions, with RNA transcripts as the source. A set of HTBI primers served as the primers for a first-round RT-PCR of the TCR CDR3. One entry per CDR3 protein, called by TCRdb with MiXCR from the multiplex PCR reads. Of around 700,000 distinct CDR3 sequences detected, roughly a sixth appear once; the ten largest clones hold over 15%. The sequenced sample was blood. All receptors derive from a woman aged 45-60 years with Graves' hyperthyroidism that later progressed to Graves' ophthalmopathy.

This clonotype was detected only a few times. The chain uses TRBV5-1 and TRBJ2-2; 8 bases line up with TRBD1. This CDR3 is 16 amino acids long. Trimming removed 4 bases from V and 5 bases from J; junction bases left unmatched: 10. Germline values: CDR1 SGHRS, CDR2 YFSETQ. The CDR3 loop reads CASSTAGGARTGELFF. Written as DNA, the CDR3 is TGCGCCAGCAGCACCGCAGGGGGCGCGCGGACCGGGGAGCTGTTTTTT. The full variable domain, with the rest looked up from reference TRBV5-1 and TRBJ2-2, is KAGVTQTPRYLIKTRGQQVTLSCSPISGHRSVSWYQQTPGQGLQFLFEYFSETQRNKGNFPGRFSGRQFSNSRSEMNVSTLELGDSALYLCASSTAGGARTGELFFGEGSRLTVL.

This clonotype was recorded a few times. The chain couples TRBV4-1 to TRBJ2-1; 9 positions agree with TRBD2. CDR3 size: 17 residues. Germline assignment: CDR1 MGHRA and CDR2 YSYEKL. V dropped 5 bases and J dropped 4; count of bases not matched to a gene: 12. The CDR3 loop reads CASSAGASGAIYNEQFF. The CDR3 region has the DNA TGCGCCAGCAGCGCTGGGGCTAGCGGGGCGATATACAATGAGCAGTTCTTC.

This clonotype has more than one count but fewer than ten. This sequence joins TRBV25-1 and TRBJ2-7; tentatively, D is TRBD1 or TRBD2 (5 bases each). The CDR3 has 16 residues. Germline loops: CDR1 MGHDK, CDR2 SYGVNS. V gave up 3 bases and J gave up 3 bases, with 18 bases separating them. CDR3 coding DNA: TGTGCCAGCAGTGACAACCGTGGGGGAGCGAACTACGAGCAGTACTTC. Residues: CASSDNRGGANYEQYF.

The sample holds many counts of this clonotype. The chain combines TRBV7-6 with TRBJ1-6; TRBD1 aligns across 9 bases. J was trimmed by 8 bases and V by 3 bases; bases with no gene match: 2. Germline loops: CDR1 SGHVS, CDR2 FNYEAQ. This CDR3 spans 14 amino acids. The CDR3 bases are TGTGCCAGCAGCTTGGACAGGGGTGATTCACCCCTCCACTTT. Its protein product is CASSLDRGDSPLHF.

J is TRBJ1-3 and V is TRBV5-1, with a possible D match to TRBD1 (5 bases). The CDR3 sequence is 16 residues long. CDR1 and CDR2 from the germline V gene are SGHRS and YFSETQ. Trimming left V 0 bases short and J 1 base short, with 11 bases between. The CDR3 DNA reads as TGCGCCAGCAGCTTGGGCGGGGGAGATTCTGGAAACACCATATATTTT. Translating gives CASSLGGGDSGNTIYF.

This chain uses TRBV6-1 with TRBJ2-7, with a weak D call TRBD1 (6 bases). Trimming shortened V by 6 bases and J by 4 bases, and 16 bases separated the two germline ends. The germline CDR1 and CDR2 sequences are MNHNS and SASEGT. This CDR3 is 14 amino acids long. The CDR3 loop reads CASRTTGFRYEQYF. The CDR3 DNA reads TGTGCCAGCAGGACCACAGGGTTCAGATACGAGCAGTACTTC.

This clonotype was observed a few times. The rearrangement uses TRBV29-1 and TRBJ2-2, with D possibly matching TRBD1 (5 bases). CDR3 length equals 15 residues. The germline V and J ends were trimmed by 4 bases and 2 bases, with 14 bases remaining between them. Germline V gene lookup returns CDR1 SQVTM and CDR2 ANQGSEA. The chain's CDR3 is CSVAPDNGNTGELFF. CDR3 DNA: TGCAGCGTTGCCCCGGACAACGGCAACACCGGGGAGCTGTTTTTT.

V gene TRBV7-9 combines with J gene TRBJ2-5; D is undetermined. This CDR3 is 14 amino acids long. The V and J ends lost 2 bases and 4 bases respectively, with 11 bases between them. The germline V gene has CDR1 SEHNR and CDR2 FQNEAQ (reference sequence). The CDR3 sequence is CASSLSLYPETQYF. Here the CDR3 DNA reads TGTGCCAGCAGCTTATCGCTATATCCAGAGACCCAGTACTTC.

This clonotype has only a few counts. The genes are TRBV15 and TRBJ1-3; D unclear. V lost 3 bases, J lost 7 bases, and 7 bases lay in between. CDR1 is LNHNV and CDR2 is YYDKDF in the germline V gene (reference sequence). The CDR3 has 12 residues. The CDR3, as DNA: TGTGCCACCAGCAGGGACCGGAACACCATATATTTT. Its translation: CATSRDRNTIYF.

This clonotype was found a few times. The V and J genes are TRBV20-1 and TRBJ2-1; 10 bases line up with TRBD2. The CDR3 consists of 14 residues. V lost 4 bases and J lost 8; bases outside the gene matches: 8. Germline CDR1 and CDR2: DFQATT and SNEGSKA (reference sequence). The CDR3 reads CSAKKRGGLDEQFF. CDR3 in DNA: TGCAGTGCTAAGAAGCGGGGGGGCCTCGATGAGCAGTTCTTC.

This clonotype was seen many times. The chain is built from TRBV12-3 or TRBV12-4 and TRBJ1-5, with D possibly being TRBD1 (6 bases). Trimming removed 6 bases from V and 5 bases from J, with 14 bases in between. This CDR3 contains 14 residues. This CDR3 reads CASSPTGYYQPQHF. CDR3 nucleotides: TGTGCCAGCAGCCCGACAGGCTACTATCAGCCCCAGCATTTT.

This clonotype was recorded many times. The chain is built from TRBV12-3 or TRBV12-4 and TRBJ1-2; 8 bases map to TRBD1. Trimming cost V 1 base and J 5 bases; bases outside gene matches: 18. This CDR3 region has 19 residues. CDR3 sequence (DNA): TGTGCCAGCAGTTTAGTTGTGGCGCAGGGGGCATTTCCTTCTTATGGCTACACCTTC. Protein sequence: CASSLVVAQGAFPSYGYTF.

The chain carries TRBV10-1 and TRBJ2-1; the D gene is possibly TRBD1 (7 bases). Germline CDR1 and CDR2: WNHNN and SYGVQD (reference sequence). This CDR3 has 16 amino acids. Trimming left V 2 bases short and J 9 bases short, with 20 bases between. The CDR3 loop reads CASSEEAAEGAAEQFF. DNA for the CDR3: TGCGCCAGCAGTGAGGAGGCGGCGGAGGGGGCGGCTGAGCAGTTCTTC.

This clonotype was recorded a few times. The V and J genes are TRBV5-1 and TRBJ2-2, with 12 nucleotides matching TRBD1. Germline CDR1 SGHRS, CDR2 YFSETQ. The CDR3 totals 15 residues. V lost 7 bases to trimming and J lost 3 bases; unmatched junction nucleotides: 4. The CDR3 is CASWDRGRDTGELFF. Here the CDR3 DNA reads TGCGCCAGCTGGGACAGGGGGCGCGACACCGGGGAGCTGTTTTTT.

This clonotype was counted at least ten times. This chain connects TRBV6-1 to TRBJ2-7; the match to TRBD2 covers 9 bases. CDR3 length: 13 residues. Germline V gene lookup returns CDR1 MNHNS and CDR2 SASEGT. J gave up 2 bases and V 8 bases, and 4 bases lay outside the gene matches. The CDR3 spells CASRRTSAYEQYF. The CDR3 bases are TGTGCCAGCCGACGGACTAGCGCCTACGAGCAGTACTTC.

This clonotype was counted ten times or more. DNA of the CDR3: TGTGCCTGGAACCGGGACAGGGGGAACATGAACACTGAAGCTTTCTTT. It is translated as CAWNRDRGNMNTEAFF. The gene calls are TRBV30 and TRBJ1-1, with 11 bases lining up with TRBD1. Germline trimming cut 4 bases from V and 0 bases from J; bases unmatched to any gene: 7. The CDR3 is 16 amino acids. Germline V gene data show CDR1 as GTSNPN and CDR2 as SVGIG (reference sequence).

The table lists this clonotype with many counts. This CDR3 is CASLPETAGTQYF. CDR3 DNA: TGTGCCAGCCTCCCGGAGACGGCAGGGACCCAGTACTTC. V usage is TRBV2 and J usage is TRBJ2-5; D is ambiguous. There are 13 residues in the CDR3. Looked up from germline, CDR1 is SNHLY and CDR2 is FYNNEI. V was clipped by 8 bases and J by 7 bases, with 17 bases between them.

This clonotype was seen at least ten times. The chain is built from TRBV4-1 and TRBJ1-1, with D hard to call. The germline V gene encodes CDR1 MGHRA and CDR2 YSYEKL. The CDR3 spans 17 residues. V lost 1 base, J lost 2 bases, and 17 bases lay in between. The CDR3 region has the DNA TGCGCCAGCAGCCAAGGTTCTGGGGTCCCGTTCAACACTGAAGCTTTCTTT. Its translation: CASSQGSGVPFNTEAFF.

This clonotype was counted a few times. The chain joins TRBV20-1 to TRBJ2-7; TRBD1 matches 11 bases. In germline, CDR1 is DFQATT, CDR2 SNEGSKA (reference sequence). The CDR3 spans 16 residues. V lost 2 bases to trimming and J lost 5 bases; unmatched junction nucleotides: 11. The CDR3 reads CSARLGTGGPENEQYF. CDR3 DNA sequence: TGCAGTGCTAGATTGGGGACAGGGGGGCCCGAGAACGAGCAGTACTTC.

This clonotype was counted a few times. The chain has TRBV20-1 and TRBJ1-5; possible D gene TRBD1, 5 bases. With 6 bases removed from V and 4 bases from J, the gap between germline ends came to 16 bases. The CDR3 sequence is 14 residues long. Germline assignment: CDR1 DFQATT and CDR2 SNEGSKA (reference sequence). CDR3 nucleotides: TGCAGTGCCCTCACCGGGGGTCTAAATCAGCCCCAGCATTTT. Translating gives CSALTGGLNQPQHF.

This clonotype was counted between two and nine times. The gene calls are TRBV18 and TRBJ1-4; TRBD1 is a possible D gene (5 bases). V lost 2 bases to trimming and J lost 0 bases, with 13 bases between them. This CDR3 spans 17 amino acids. CDR1 is KGHSH and CDR2 is LQKENI in the germline V gene. CDR3 protein: CASSPFQTDATNEKLFF. In nucleotides, the CDR3 is TGTGCCAGCTCACCATTCCAGACAGATGCAACTAATGAAAAACTGTTTTTT.

This chain uses TRBV7-3 with TRBJ2-3; D is unresolved. This CDR3 has 15 residues. Germline V gene sequence: CDR1 SGHTA, CDR2 FQGTGA. With 5 bases removed from V and 1 base from J, the gap between germline ends came to 13 bases. The CDR3 protein is CASSPLGLGTDTQYF. As DNA, the CDR3 is TGTGCCAGCAGCCCCCTGGGGTTAGGCACAGATACGCAGTATTTT.